This record concerns one T cell receptor (beta chain) sequence. The junction shows a germline mismatch at one end, possibly a read error. Germline lookup yields CDR1 DFQATT and CDR2 SNEGSKA (reference sequence). CDR3 length equals 16 residues. Unique molecular identifiers were incorporated into the prepared TCRbeta library. TCRdb reprocessed the PCR reads via MiXCR and lists one record per CDR3 protein. This table holds about 640,000 distinct CDR3 sequences, approximately 17% found once. The sample is drawn from a study of T-cell reconstitution after alpha-beta-depleted transplantation in children. The chain combines TRBV20-1 with TRBJ2-2; perhaps D is TRBD1 or TRBD2 (6 bases each). The source was PBMCs from the stem cell graft donor, collected from the stem cell graft. This receptor was taken from a human donor who donated a stem cell graft to a child with acute myeloid leukemia. Here the CDR3 DNA reads TGCAGTGCTGTTCCAGGGGATTTCAAAGGGACCGGGGGGCTGTTTTTT. Translation: CSAVPGDFKGTGGLFF.